This T cell receptor beta chain is from a study of OX40 agonist ivuxolimab in advanced cancers. From germline, CDR1 is LNHDA and CDR2 SQIVND (reference sequence). The CDR3 is made up of 15 amino acids. V was shortened by 6 bases and J by 0 bases, with 12 bases between the two germline ends. Only in-frame clones appear in the TCRdb table, and some are missing; sequencing was by immunoSEQ multiplex PCR. In the table there are tens of thousands of clones, around 80% of which are singletons. The chain recombines TRBV19 with TRBJ2-1; D ambiguous. This clonotype originated in an adult with an advanced solid tumor such as melanoma, head and neck, liver or kidney cancer. Sequencing used CD4+ or CD8+ T cells sorted from blood, obtained in a trial of the OX40 agonist ivuxolimab. CDR3 DNA: TGTGCCAGTAGAAGAGACCGGAGCTCCTACAATGAGCAGTTCTTC. As protein: CASRRDRSSYNEQFF.